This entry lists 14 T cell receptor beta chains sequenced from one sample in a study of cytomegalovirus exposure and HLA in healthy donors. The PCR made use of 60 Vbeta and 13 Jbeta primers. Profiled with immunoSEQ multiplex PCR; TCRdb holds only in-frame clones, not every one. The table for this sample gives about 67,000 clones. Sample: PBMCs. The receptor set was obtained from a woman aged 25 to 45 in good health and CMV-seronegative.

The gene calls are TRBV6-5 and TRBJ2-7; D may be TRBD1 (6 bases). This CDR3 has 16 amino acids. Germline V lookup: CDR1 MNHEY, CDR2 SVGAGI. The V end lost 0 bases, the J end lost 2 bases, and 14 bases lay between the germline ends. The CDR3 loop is CASSYSPGTPTYEQYF. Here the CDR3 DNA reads TGTGCCAGCAGTTACTCGCCCGGGACACCTACCTACGAGCAGTACTTC.

CDR3 region: CASSPAGVRAYEQYF. The CDR3, as DNA: TGTGCCAGCTCACCAGCGGGAGTTAGGGCCTACGAGCAGTACTTC. The rearrangement joins TRBV18 to TRBJ2-7, with 7 bases that match TRBD2. V lost 2 bases, J lost 2 bases, and 6 bases stayed unmatched. Per the germline V gene, CDR1 is KGHSH and CDR2 is LQKENI. The CDR3 length is 15 residues.

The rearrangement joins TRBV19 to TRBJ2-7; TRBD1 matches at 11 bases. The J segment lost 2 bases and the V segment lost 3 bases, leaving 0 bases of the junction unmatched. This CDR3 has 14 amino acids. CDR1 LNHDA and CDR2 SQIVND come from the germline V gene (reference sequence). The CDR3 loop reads CASSMDRGPYEQYF. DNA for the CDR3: TGTGCCAGTAGTATGGACAGGGGGCCCTACGAGCAGTACTTC.

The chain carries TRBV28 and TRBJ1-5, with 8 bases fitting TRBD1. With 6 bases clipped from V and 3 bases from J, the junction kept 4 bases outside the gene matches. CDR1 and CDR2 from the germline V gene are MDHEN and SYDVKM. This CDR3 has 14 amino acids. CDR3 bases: TGTGCCAGCAGAACGGGACAGGTCAATCAGCCCCAGCATTTT. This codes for CASRTGQVNQPQHF.

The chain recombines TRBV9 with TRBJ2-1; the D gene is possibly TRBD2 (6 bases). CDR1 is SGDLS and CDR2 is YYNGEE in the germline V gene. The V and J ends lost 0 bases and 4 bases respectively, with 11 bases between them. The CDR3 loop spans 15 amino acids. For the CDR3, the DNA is TGTGCCAGCAGCGTAGGTCTTGCGGGGTACAATGAGCAGTTCTTC. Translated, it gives CASSVGLAGYNEQFF.

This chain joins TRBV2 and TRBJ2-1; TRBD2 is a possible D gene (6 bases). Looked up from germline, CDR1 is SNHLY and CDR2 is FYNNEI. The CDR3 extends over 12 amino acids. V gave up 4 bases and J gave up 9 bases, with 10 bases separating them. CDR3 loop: CASSGGLGEQFF. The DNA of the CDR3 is TGTGCCAGCAGTGGGGGACTGGGTGAGCAGTTCTTC.

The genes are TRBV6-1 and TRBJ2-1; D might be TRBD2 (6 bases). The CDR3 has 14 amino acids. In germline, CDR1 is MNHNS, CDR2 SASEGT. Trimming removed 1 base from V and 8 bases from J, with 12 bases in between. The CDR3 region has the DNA TGTGCCAGCAGTGAAGGACTAGATGTCGATGAGCAGTTCTTC. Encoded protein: CASSEGLDVDEQFF.

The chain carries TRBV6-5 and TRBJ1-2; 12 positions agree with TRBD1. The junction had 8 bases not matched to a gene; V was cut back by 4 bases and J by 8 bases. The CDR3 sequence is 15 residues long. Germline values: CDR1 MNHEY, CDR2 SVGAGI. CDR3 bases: TGTGCCAGCAGTTCCCCGGGACAGGGGGCAGGCGGCTACACCTTC. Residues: CASSSPGQGAGGYTF.

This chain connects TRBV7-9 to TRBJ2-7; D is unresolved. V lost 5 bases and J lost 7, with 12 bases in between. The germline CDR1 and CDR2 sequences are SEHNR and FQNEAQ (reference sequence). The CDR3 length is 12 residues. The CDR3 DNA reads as TGTGCCAGCAGCCCTAATTGGTGGGAGCAGTACTTC. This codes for CASSPNWWEQYF. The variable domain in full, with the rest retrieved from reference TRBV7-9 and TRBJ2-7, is DTGVSQNPRHKITKRGQNVTFRCDPISEHNRLYWYRQTLGQGPEFLTYFQNEAQLEKSRLLSDRFSAERPKGSFSTLEIQRTEQGDSAMYLCASSPNWWEQYFGPGTRLTVT.

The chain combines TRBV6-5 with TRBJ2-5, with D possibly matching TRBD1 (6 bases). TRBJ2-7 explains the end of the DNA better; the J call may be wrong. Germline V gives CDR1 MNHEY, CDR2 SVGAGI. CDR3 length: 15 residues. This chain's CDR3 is CASRLARGSSYEQYF. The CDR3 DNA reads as TGTGCCAGCAGACTTGCAAGGGGGAGCTCCTACGAGCAGTACTTC.

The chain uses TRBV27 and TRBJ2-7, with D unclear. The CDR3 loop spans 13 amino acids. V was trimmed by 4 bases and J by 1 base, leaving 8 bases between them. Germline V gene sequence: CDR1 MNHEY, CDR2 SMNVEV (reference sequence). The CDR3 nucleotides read TGTGCCAGCAGTTGGGCCAGTTCCTACGAGCAGTACTTC. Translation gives CASSWASSYEQYF.

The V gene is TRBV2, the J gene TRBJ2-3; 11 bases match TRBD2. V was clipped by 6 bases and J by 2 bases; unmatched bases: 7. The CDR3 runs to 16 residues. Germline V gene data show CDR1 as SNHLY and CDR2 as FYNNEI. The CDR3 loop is CASRPGLAGFTDTQYF. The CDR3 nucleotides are TGTGCCAGCAGACCAGGACTAGCGGGTTTCACAGATACGCAGTATTTT.

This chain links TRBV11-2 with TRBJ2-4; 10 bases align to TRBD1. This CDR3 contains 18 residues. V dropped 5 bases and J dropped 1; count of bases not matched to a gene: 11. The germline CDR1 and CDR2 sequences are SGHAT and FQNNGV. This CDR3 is CASSPRAGTGAAKNIQYF. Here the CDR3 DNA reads TGTGCCAGCAGCCCGCGGGCTGGGACAGGGGCGGCCAAAAACATTCAGTACTTC.

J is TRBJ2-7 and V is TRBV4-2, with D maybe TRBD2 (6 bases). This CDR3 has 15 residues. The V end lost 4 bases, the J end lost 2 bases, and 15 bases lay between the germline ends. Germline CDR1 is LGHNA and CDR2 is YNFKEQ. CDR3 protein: CASSPDEGGAYEQYF. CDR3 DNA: TGTGCCAGCAGCCCTGACGAGGGCGGGGCCTACGAGCAGTACTTC.